What follows are 17 T cell receptor beta chains derived from one specimen sequenced in a study of T cells in women clearing cervical HPV infection. Sequencing used immunoSEQ multiplex PCR; TCRdb keeps in-frame clones, though not all of them. In total, the table holds about 37,000 clones. Material: blood buffy coat. The receptors derive from a woman between 18 and 70 years old with a cervical HPV16 infection that either progressed to CIN3+ or cleared (not recorded which).

About this clone itself: The observed sequence ends 3 residues before the CDR3 terminus, with the missing tail filled in from the germline J gene. The chain uses TRBV18 and TRBJ1-2, with D possibly being TRBD1 (5 bases). The germline CDR1 and CDR2 sequences are KGHSH and LQKENI. CDR3 length: 15 amino acids. The V and J ends lost 3 bases and 3 bases respectively, with 14 bases between them. The part of the CDR3 DNA that was read is TGTGCCAGCTCACCCCCCGCAGGGTATGACTATGGC. Its translation: CASSPPAGYDYG. The complete CDR3 protein is CASSPPAGYDYGYTF.

In regard to this clone: The CDR3 end lies 3 residues beyond the end of the read and is filled in from the germline J gene. The chain recombines TRBV6-1 with TRBJ1-4; D not certain. The CDR3 runs to 13 residues. Per the germline V gene, CDR1 is MNHNS and CDR2 is SASEGT. CDR3 amino acids: CASSGRGGRALFF. The DNA read from the CDR3 is TGTGCCAGCAGTGGCCGGGGAGGGAGGGCA.

Comments on this clone: The CDR3 is cut off 3 residues early in the read; its end comes from the germline J gene. The rearrangement joins TRBV10-3 to TRBJ2-2; D unresolved. This CDR3 has 15 amino acids. Germline loops: CDR1 ENHRY, CDR2 SYGVKD. Trimming took 1 base from V and 0 from J, leaving 6 bases between them. Incomplete CDR3 DNA: TGTGCCATCAGTGAGTATGGCACGAACACCGGGGAG. Translating gives CAISEYGTNTGE. Given in full, the CDR3 is CAISEYGTNTGELFF.

With respect to this clone: The read ends 3 residues early relative to the CDR3; the germline J gene fills the gap. The rearrangement links TRBV7-3 to TRBJ2-1; TRBD2 aligns across 12 bases. Germline V gene data show CDR1 as SGHTA and CDR2 as FQGTGA. There are 15 residues in the CDR3. The V segment lost 1 base and the J segment 7 bases; nucleotides outside the gene matches: 2. This CDR3 reads CASSLKLAGGNEQFF. The CDR3 bases that were read are TGTGCCAGCAGCTTAAAACTAGCGGGAGGTAATGAG.

In regard to this clone: The read ends 3 residues before the CDR3 terminus; that terminus is restored from the germline J gene. The rearrangement uses TRBV7-3 and TRBJ2-3; 13 bases fit TRBD2. CDR3 length: 16 amino acids. Per the germline V gene, CDR1 is SGHTA and CDR2 is FQGTGA. V lost 4 bases to trimming and J lost 3 bases; unmatched junction nucleotides: 4. CDR3 protein: CASSSGTSGKTDTQYF. The CDR3 DNA, read in part, is TGTGCCAGCAGCTCTGGGACTAGCGGGAAAACAGATACG.

Points on this clone: The missing CDR3 end, 3 residues past where the read stops, is filled in from the germline J gene. This sequence joins TRBV19 and TRBJ2-3; TRBD2 might be the D (5 bases). CDR3 size: 16 residues. CDR1 and CDR2 (germline): LNHDA, SQIVND (reference sequence). The V end lost 3 bases, the J end lost 0 bases, and 13 bases lay between the germline ends. The CDR3 bases that were read are TGTGCCAGTAGTATTCTTTTAGCGACTAGCACAGATACG. Protein: CASSILLATSTDT. Given in full, the CDR3 is CASSILLATSTDTQYF.

Regarding this clone: The CDR3 end lies 3 residues beyond the end of the read and is filled in from the germline J gene. The chain is built from TRBV19 and TRBJ1-4, with a weak D call TRBD1 (5 bases). CDR1 and CDR2 (germline): LNHDA, SQIVND (reference sequence). CDR3 length: 14 residues. V lost 4 bases and J 5 bases, leaving 11 bases between the germline ends. The DNA read from the CDR3 is TGTGCCAGTAGTAAGAGACAGCTGAATGAAAAA. It translates to CASSKRQLNEK. The whole CDR3 sequence reads CASSKRQLNEKLFF. Supplemented by reference TRBV19 and TRBJ1-4, the full variable domain reads DGGITQSPKYLFRKEGQNVTLSCEQNLNHDAMYWYRQDPGQGLRLIYYSQIVNDFQKGDIAEGYSVSREKKESFPLTVTSAQKNPTAFYLCASSKRQLNEKLFFGSGTQLSVL.

With respect to this clone: The missing CDR3 end, 3 residues past where the read stops, is filled in from the germline J gene. This chain uses TRBV11-2 with TRBJ1-4, with D hard to call. CDR1 is SGHAT and CDR2 is FQNNGV in the germline V gene. The CDR3 is 13 residues long. Trimming left V 0 bases short and J 4 bases short, with 3 bases between. Incomplete CDR3 DNA: TGTGCCAGCAGCTTAGACCGTAATGAAAAA. Its translation is CASSLDRNEK. From start to end, the CDR3 is CASSLDRNEKLFF.

With respect to this clone: The sequenced fragment ends 3 residues before the CDR3 boundary, so the rest is inferred from the germline J gene. J is TRBJ2-3 and V is TRBV5-1, with 8 bases matching TRBD1. This CDR3 has 15 amino acids. The V gene's germline CDR1 is SGHRS and CDR2 YFSETQ. The CDR3 sequence is CASSLYGQGGETQYF. CDR3 DNA, as far as it was read: TGCGCCAGCAGCTTATATGGACAGGGTGGCGAGACG.

Of note for this clone: Read sequence stops 3 residues before the CDR3 end, and the germline J gene provides the missing end. This rearrangement joins TRBV5-8 to TRBJ1-2; 8 bases line up with TRBD1. The CDR3 loop spans 14 amino acids. Germline V gives CDR1 SGHTS, CDR2 YDEGEE. J lost 4 bases, V lost 2 bases, and 4 bases had no gene match. The CDR3 loop reads CASSFRGQGYGYTF. The CDR3 DNA, read in part, is TGTGCCAGCAGCTTCAGGGGGCAAGGCTATGGC.

The CDR3 bases that were read are TGTGCCAGCAGCTTGGACCCAGGTGAATCCTACGAG. Its protein product is CASSLDPGESYE. The whole CDR3 protein reads CASSLDPGESYEQYF. The rearrangement uses TRBV5-4 and TRBJ2-7, with D unclear. The read ends 3 residues before the CDR3 terminus; that terminus is restored from the germline J gene. The V end was cut by 0 bases, the J end by 1 base, with 11 bases between. The V gene's germline CDR1 is SGHNT and CDR2 YYREEE (reference sequence). The CDR3 contains 15 residues. The full variable domain, completed using reference TRBV5-4 and TRBJ2-7, is ETGVTQSPTHLIKTRGQQVTLRCSSQSGHNTVSWYQQALGQGPQFIFQYYREEENGRGNFPPRFSGLQFPNYSSELNVNALELDDSALYLCASSLDPGESYEQYFGPGTRLTVT.

As for this clone: Read sequence stops 3 residues before the CDR3 end, and the germline J gene provides the missing end. The chain joins TRBV2 to TRBJ1-2; maybe TRBD1 (5 bases). This CDR3 comprises 15 residues. Germline V gene sequence: CDR1 SNHLY, CDR2 FYNNEI. Here the CDR3 reads CASSPSGAKSYDYTF. The CDR3 bases that were read are TGTGCCAGCAGTCCTAGCGGGGCTAAGTCCTACGAC.

Note on this clone: The read finishes 3 residues shy of the CDR3 end, and the germline J gene is used to complete it. This chain links TRBV18 with TRBJ1-6; unclear D gene. The CDR3 is made up of 13 amino acids. The V and J ends lost 3 bases and 6 bases respectively, with 6 bases between them. Germline V lookup: CDR1 KGHSH, CDR2 LQKENI. CDR3: CASSPGLNSPLHF. Partial CDR3 DNA: TGTGCCAGCTCACCGGGCCTTAATTCACCC.

A note on this clone: The read halts 3 residues ahead of the CDR3 end, with the missing end drawn from the germline J gene. The V gene is TRBV5-8, the J gene TRBJ2-7; 8 positions match TRBD1. CDR1 SGHTS and CDR2 YDEGEE come from the germline V gene. This CDR3 region has 15 residues. Trimming removed 2 bases from V and 0 bases from J; junction bases left unmatched: 4. The CDR3 is CASSFQTGVSYEQYF. The DNA read from the CDR3 is TGTGCCAGCAGCTTCCAGACAGGGGTCTCCTACGAG.

Note on this clone: The read ends 3 residues before the CDR3 terminus; that terminus is restored from the germline J gene. The J gene is TRBJ2-7, the V gene TRBV7-8; 7 bases map to TRBD2. Germline V gives CDR1 SGHVS, CDR2 FQNEAQ. The V gene end was trimmed by 5 bases and the J gene end by 6 bases; junction bases not matched to a gene: 13. The CDR3 runs 15 residues. CDR3 residues: CASSPLLAVTSEQYF. Incomplete CDR3 DNA: TGTGCCAGCAGCCCCCTCCTAGCGGTTACTAGCGAG. The whole variable domain, filled in from reference TRBV7-8 and TRBJ2-7, reads GAGVSQSPRYKVAKRGQDVALRCDPISGHVSLFWYQQALGQGPEFLTYFQNEAQLDKSGLPSDRFFAERPEGSVSTLKIQRTQQEDSAVYLCASSPLLAVTSEQYFGPGTRLTVT.

A remark on this clone: The read stops 3 residues short of the end of the CDR3; the missing end is completed from the germline J gene. The chain is built from TRBV7-7 and TRBJ1-4; D gene uncertain. The CDR3 has 15 amino acids. Trimming stripped 1 base from V and 4 bases from J, with 10 bases between. Looked up from germline, CDR1 is SSHAT and CDR2 is FNYEAQ (reference sequence). CDR3: CASSLGRSLNEKLFF. The CDR3 DNA, read in part, is TGTGCCAGCAGCTTAGGCAGAAGTCTTAATGAAAAA.

With respect to this clone: The CDR3 goes on 3 residues after the read ends, and that part is filled in from the germline J gene. V is TRBV11-2 and J is TRBJ2-1, with D tentatively TRBD1 (5 bases). The CDR3 sequence is 14 residues long. Trimming removed 1 base at V and 4 bases at J, with 8 bases between. Germline CDR1 and CDR2: SGHAT and FQNNGV. CDR3 bases read: TGTGCCAGCAGCTTAGTTGCAGGGTACAATGAG. It translates to CASSLVAGYNE. The whole CDR3 protein reads CASSLVAGYNEQFF.